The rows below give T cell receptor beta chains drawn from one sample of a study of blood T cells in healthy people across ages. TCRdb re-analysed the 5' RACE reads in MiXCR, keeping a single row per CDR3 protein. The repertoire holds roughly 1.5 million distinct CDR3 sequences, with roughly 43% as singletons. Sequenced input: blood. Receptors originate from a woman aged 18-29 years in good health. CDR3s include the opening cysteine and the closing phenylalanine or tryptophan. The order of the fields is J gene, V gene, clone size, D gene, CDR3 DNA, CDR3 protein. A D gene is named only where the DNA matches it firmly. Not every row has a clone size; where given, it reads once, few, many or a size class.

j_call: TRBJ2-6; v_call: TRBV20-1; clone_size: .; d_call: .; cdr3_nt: TGCAGTGCCTCACGTGCCCCCTCTGGGGCCAACGTCCTGACTTTC; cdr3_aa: CSASRAPSGANVLTF
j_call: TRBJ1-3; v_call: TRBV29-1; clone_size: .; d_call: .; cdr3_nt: TGCAGCGTTGGGGAAGGGTACTCTGGAAACGCCATATATTTT; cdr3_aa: CSVGEGYSGNAIYF
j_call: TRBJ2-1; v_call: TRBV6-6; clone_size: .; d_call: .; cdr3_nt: TGTGCCAGCAGTTACCCTGCCAAGGCAGGGGTGAATGAGCAGTTCTTC; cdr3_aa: CASSYPAKAGVNEQFF
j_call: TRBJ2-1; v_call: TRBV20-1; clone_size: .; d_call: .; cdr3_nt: TGCAGTGCTGCAAGGGGGGAGAAATACAATGAGCAGTTCTTC; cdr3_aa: CSAARGEKYNEQFF
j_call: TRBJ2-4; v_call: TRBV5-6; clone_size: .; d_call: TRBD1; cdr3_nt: TGTGCCAGCAGCTGGGGACAGACCCTAAACATTCAGTACTTC; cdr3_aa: CASSWGQTLNIQYF
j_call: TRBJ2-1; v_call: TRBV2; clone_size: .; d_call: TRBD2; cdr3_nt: TGTGCCAGCAGTGAACCCCTCGGACTAGCGGGAGAGAGTGAGCAGTTCTTC; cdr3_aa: CASSEPLGLAGESEQFF
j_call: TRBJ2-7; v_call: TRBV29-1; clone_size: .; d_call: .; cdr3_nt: TGCAGCGGGGGAGACGGAGCCTACGAGCAGTACTTC; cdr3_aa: CSGGDGAYEQYF
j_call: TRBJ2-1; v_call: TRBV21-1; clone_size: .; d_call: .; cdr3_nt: TGTGCCAGCTTTTTAGGCTCCCGGGGGGGGTACAATGAGCAGTTCTTC; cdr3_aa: CASFLGSRGGYNEQFF
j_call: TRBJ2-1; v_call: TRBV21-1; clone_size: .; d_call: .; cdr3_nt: TGTGCCAGCGCGTGGCAGCGGGGTCCCTACAATGAGCAGTTCTTC; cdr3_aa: CASAWQRGPYNEQFF
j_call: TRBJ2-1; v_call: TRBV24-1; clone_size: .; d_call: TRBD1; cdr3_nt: TGTGCCACCGCGGACAGGGGACTGGAGGAGCAGTTCTTC; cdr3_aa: CATADRGLEEQFF
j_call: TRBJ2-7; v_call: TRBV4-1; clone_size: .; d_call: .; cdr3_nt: TGCGCCAGCAGCCAAGAAGGGAGGTACGAGCAGTACTTC; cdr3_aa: CASSQEGRYEQYF
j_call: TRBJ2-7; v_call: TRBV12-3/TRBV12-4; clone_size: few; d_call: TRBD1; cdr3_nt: TGTGCCAGCAGTCCTCGACAGGGGGCGTCCGAGCAGTACTTC; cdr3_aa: CASSPRQGASEQYF
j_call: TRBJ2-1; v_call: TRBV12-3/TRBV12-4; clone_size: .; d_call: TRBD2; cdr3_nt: TGTGCCAGCAGTCCACTTACAATGGCGGGGGGTCACCCCAATGAGCAGTTCTTC; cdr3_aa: CASSPLTMAGGHPNEQFF
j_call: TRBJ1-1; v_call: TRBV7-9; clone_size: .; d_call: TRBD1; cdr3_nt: TGTGCCAGCGGCTTTTCGCAGGGGGCGTCCACTGAAGCTTTCTTT; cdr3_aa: CASGFSQGASTEAFF
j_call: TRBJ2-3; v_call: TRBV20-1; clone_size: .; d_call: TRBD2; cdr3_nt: TGCAGTGCTAGAGATTGGCGGACTAGCTTAGATACGCAGTATTTT; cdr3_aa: CSARDWRTSLDTQYF
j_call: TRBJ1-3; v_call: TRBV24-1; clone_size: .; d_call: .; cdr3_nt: TGTGCCACCAGTGATGGGGCAGGGCCTGGAAACACCATATATTTT; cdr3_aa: CATSDGAGPGNTIYF
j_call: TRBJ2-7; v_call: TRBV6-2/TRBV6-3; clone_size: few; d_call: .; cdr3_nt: TGTGCCAGCAGTTACTCCCCGACTTACGAGCAGTACTTC; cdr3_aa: CASSYSPTYEQYF
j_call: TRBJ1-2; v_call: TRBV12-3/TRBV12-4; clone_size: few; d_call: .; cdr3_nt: TGTGCCAGCTCCGTGACAGAAAGCTACACCTTC; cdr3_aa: CASSVTESYTF
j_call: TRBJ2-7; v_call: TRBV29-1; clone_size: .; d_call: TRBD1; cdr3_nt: TGCAGCGTGGTCAGGACAGGGGTCTACGAGCAGTACTTC; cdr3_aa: CSVVRTGVYEQYF
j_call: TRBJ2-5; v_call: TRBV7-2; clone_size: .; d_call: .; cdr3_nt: TGTGCCAGCAGCTTAGCGGCTACACGAGAGACCCAGTACTTC; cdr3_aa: CASSLAATRETQYF
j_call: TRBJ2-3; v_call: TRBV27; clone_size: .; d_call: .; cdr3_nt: TGTGCCAGCAGTGGGGGGGGGCAGGCGCAGTATTTT; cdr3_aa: CASSGGGQAQYF
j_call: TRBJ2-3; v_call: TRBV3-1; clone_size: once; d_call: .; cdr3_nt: TGTGCCAGCAGCCAAGATCCGGGGGTAGCGTTAGATACGCAGTATTTT; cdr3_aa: CASSQDPGVALDTQYF
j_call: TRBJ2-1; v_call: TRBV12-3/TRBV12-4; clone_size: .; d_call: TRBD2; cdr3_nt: TGTGCCAGCAGTTTACGGACTAGCGCGTACAATAAGCAGTTCTTC; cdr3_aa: CASSLRTSAYNKQFF
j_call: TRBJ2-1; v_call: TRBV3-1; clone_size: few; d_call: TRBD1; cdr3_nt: TGTGCCAGCAGCCAAGAGGGTGGACAGGGGGCGATCAATGAGCAGTTCTTC; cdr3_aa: CASSQEGGQGAINEQFF
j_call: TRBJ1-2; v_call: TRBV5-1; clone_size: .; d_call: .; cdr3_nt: TGCGCCAGCAGCTTGGCCGGGGAGCCTGATTATGGCTACACCTTC; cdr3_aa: CASSLAGEPDYGYTF
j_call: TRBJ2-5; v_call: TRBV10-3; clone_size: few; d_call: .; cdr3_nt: TGTGCCATCAGTGAACCTAGGGGTGGTGAGACCCAGTACTTC; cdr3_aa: CAISEPRGGETQYF
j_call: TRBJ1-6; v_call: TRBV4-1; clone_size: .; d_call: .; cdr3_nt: TGCGCCAGCAGCCAAGAGGGGATTAATTCACCCCTCCACTTT; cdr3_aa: CASSQEGINSPLHF
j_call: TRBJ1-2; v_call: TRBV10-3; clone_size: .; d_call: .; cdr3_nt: TGTGCCATCAGGGAAACTAGGATCTATGGCTACACCTTC; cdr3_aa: CAIRETRIYGYTF
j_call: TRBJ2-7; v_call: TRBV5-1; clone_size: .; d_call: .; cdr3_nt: TGCGCCAGCAGCTTGGAAGCTCAGGATTTCAATGAGCAGTACTTC; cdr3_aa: CASSLEAQDFNEQYF
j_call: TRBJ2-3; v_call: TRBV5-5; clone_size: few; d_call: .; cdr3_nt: TGTGCCAGCAGTTATGGTCTGGGGGTCAGCACAGATACGCAGTATTTT; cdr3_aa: CASSYGLGVSTDTQYF
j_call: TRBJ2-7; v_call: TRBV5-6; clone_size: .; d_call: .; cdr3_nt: TGTGCCAGCAGCTTGATCCCCCCTAGGGGGTATGAGCAGTACTTC; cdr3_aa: CASSLIPPRGYEQYF
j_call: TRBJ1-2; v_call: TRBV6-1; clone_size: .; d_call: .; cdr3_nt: TGTGCCAGCAGTGAGACTGTGACAGGACGCTATGGCTACACCTTC; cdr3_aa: CASSETVTGRYGYTF
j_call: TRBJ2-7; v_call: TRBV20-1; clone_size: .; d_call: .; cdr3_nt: TGCAGTGCTAGAGACTTTGTAAGACAGGCGAGCTACGAGCAGTACTTC; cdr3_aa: CSARDFVRQASYEQYF
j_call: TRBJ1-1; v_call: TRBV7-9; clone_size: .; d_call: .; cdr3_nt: TGTGCCAGCAGCCCAGTTCAGACGGGGAGGGGGTCTGAAGCTTTCTTT; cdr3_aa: CASSPVQTGRGSEAFF
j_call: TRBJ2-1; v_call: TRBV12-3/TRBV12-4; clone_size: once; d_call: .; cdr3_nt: TGTGCCAGCAGTTTAGGGGCTAGTAGCAATGAGCAGTTCTTC; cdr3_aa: CASSLGASSNEQFF
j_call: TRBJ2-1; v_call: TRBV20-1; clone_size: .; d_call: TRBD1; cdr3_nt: TGCAGTGCTAGAGGTCGCCGGGACAGCTATTACAATGAGCAGTTCTTC; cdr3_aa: CSARGRRDSYYNEQFF
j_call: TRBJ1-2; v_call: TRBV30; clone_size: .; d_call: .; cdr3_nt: TGTGCCTGGAGTGTACCGGGCAGGAGTAACTATGGCTACACCTTC; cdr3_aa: CAWSVPGRSNYGYTF
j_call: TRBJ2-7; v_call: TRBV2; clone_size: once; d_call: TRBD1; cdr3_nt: TGTGCCAGCAGTCGGACAGGCTCATTCTACGAGCAGTACTTC; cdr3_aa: CASSRTGSFYEQYF
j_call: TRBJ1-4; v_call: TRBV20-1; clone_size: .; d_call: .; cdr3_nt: TGCAGTGCCTCCAGACAGGCTAAGGTTAAGAATGAAAAACTGTTTTTT; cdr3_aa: CSASRQAKVKNEKLFF
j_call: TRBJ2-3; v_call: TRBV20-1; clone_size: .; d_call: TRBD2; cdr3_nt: TGCAGTGCTGCTCCTCAGCGGGAGGGTCAAGATACGCAGTATTTT; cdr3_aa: CSAAPQREGQDTQYF
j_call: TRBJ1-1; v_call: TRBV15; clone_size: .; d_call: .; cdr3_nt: TGTGCCACCAGGGTTGGGGCAGGGGCCTTTATCAGTGAAGCTTTCTTT; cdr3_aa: CATRVGAGAFISEAFF
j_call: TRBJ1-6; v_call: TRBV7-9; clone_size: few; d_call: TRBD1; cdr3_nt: TGTGCCAGCAACATCCTTACAGGGGATAATTCGCCCCTCCACTTT; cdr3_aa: CASNILTGDNSPLHF
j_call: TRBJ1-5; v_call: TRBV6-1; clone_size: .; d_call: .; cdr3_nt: TGTGCCAGCAGTGAAGCGTTGCAATACGGTCAGCCCCAGCATTTT; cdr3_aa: CASSEALQYGQPQHF
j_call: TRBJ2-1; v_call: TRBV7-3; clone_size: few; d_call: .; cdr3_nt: TGTGCCAGCAGCAAAGCCGGGATCACTGAGAAGTTCTTC; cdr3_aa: CASSKAGITEKFF
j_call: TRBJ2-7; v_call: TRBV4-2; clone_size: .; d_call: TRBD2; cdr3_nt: TGTGCCAGCAGCCAAGATAGACTAGCGGGCACAAAACCCTACAATGAGCAGTACTTC; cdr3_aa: CASSQDRLAGTKPYNEQYF
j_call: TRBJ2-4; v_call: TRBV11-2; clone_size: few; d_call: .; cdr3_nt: TGTGCCAGCAGCACCATGGGGTGGGGCATTCAGTACTTC; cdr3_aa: CASSTMGWGIQYF
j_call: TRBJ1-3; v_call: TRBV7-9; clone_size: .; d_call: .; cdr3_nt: TGTGCCAGCAGCTTAGTGGGCCACTCTGGAAACACCATATATTTT; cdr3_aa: CASSLVGHSGNTIYF
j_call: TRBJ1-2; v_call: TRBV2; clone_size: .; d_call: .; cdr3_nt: TGTGCCAGCAGTGACGGGGAGGGAGGCTACACCTTC; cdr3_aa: CASSDGEGGYTF
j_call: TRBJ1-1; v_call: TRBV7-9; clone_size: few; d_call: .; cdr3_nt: TGTGCCAGCAGCCCATCCTTGACAGGAGAGAACACTGAAGCTTTCTTT; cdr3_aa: CASSPSLTGENTEAFF
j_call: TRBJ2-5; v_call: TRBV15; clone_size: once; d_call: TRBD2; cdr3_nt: TGTGCCACCAGCCAGCCCTGGACTAGCGGGAGAAGTGAGCAGTACTTC; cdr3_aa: CATSQPWTSGRSEQYF
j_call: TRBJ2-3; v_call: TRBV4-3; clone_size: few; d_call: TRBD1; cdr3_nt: TGCGCCAGCAGCCAAGATAGTTACCCGGGACAGGGTTTACTTCCTAGCACAGATACGCAGTATTTT; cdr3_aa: CASSQDSYPGQGLLPSTDTQYF
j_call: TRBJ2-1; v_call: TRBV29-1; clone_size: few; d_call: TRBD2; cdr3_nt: TGCAGCGGCGACGTAGCGGGGGGAGTCACTGAGCAGTTCTTC; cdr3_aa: CSGDVAGGVTEQFF
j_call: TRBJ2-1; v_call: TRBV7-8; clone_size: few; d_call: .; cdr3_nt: TGTGCCAGCAGCCTCGGGACCATGTACAATGAGCAGTTCTTC; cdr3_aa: CASSLGTMYNEQFF
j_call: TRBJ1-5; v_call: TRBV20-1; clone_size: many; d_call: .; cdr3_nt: TGCAGTGCTAGTCGTCAAACCAATCAGCCCCAGCATTTT; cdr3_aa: CSASRQTNQPQHF